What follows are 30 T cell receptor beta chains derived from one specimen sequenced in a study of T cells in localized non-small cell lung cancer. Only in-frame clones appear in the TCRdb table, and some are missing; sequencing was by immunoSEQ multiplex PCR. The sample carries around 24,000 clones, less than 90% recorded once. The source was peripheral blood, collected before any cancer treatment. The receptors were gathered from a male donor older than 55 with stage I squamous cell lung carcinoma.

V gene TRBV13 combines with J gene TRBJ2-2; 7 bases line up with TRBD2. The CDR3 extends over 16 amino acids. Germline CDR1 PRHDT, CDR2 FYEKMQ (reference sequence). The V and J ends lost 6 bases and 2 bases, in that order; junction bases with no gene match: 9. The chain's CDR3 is CASREIIAGNTGELFF. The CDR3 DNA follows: TGTGCCAGCAGAGAAATTATAGCGGGTAACACCGGGGAGCTGTTTTTT.

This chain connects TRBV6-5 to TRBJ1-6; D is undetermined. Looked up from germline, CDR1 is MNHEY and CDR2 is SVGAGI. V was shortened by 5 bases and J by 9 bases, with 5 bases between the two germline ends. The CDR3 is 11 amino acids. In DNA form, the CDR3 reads TGTGCCAGCAGTGAGGCTTCACCCCTCCACTTT. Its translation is CASSEASPLHF.

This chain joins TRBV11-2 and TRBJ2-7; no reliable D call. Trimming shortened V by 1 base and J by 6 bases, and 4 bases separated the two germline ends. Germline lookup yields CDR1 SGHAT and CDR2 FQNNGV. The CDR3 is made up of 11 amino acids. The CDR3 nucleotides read TGTGCCAGCAGCTTAGGGGTCGAGCAGTACTTC. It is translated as CASSLGVEQYF.

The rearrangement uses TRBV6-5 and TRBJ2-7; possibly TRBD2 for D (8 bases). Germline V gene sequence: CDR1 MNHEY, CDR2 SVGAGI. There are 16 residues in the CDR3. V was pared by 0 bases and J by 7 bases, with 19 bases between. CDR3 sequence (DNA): TGTGCCAGCAGTTACTCGATAGGAGGGGGCGGGAGGGAGCAGTACTTC. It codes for CASSYSIGGGGREQYF.

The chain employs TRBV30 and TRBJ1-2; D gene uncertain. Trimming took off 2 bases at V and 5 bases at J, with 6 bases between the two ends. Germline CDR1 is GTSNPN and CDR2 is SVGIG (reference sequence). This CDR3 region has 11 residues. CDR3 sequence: CAWSRGYGYTF. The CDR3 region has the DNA TGTGCCTGGAGTCGAGGGTATGGCTACACCTTC.

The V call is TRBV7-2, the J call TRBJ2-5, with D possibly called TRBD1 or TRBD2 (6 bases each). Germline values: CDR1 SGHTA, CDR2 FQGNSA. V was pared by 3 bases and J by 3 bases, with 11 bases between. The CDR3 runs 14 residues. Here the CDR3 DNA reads TGTGCCAGCAGCTTTGGGGGGCGCAAAGAGACCCAGTACTTC. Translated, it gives CASSFGGRKETQYF.

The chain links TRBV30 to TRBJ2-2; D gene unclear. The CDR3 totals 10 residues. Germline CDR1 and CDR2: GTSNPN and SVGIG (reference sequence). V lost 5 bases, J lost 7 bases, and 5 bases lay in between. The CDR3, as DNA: TGTGCCTGGGGGATCGGGGAGCTGTTTTTT. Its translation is CAWGIGELFF.

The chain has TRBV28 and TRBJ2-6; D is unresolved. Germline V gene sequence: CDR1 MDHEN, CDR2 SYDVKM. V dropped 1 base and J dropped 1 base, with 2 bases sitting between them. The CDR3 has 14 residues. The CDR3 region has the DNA TGTGCCAGCAGTTTATCTTCTGGGGCCAACGTCCTGACTTTC. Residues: CASSLSSGANVLTF.

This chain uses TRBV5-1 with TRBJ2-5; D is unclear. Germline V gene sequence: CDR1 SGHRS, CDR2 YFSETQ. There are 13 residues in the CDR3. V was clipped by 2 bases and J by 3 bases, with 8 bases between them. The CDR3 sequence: CASSLKDEETQYF. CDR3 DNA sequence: TGCGCCAGCAGCTTAAAGGATGAAGAGACCCAGTACTTC.

The CDR3 is CASRQTAYNEQFF. Written as DNA, the CDR3 is TGTGCCAGCAGACAGACAGCGTACAATGAGCAGTTCTTC. The chain has TRBV25-1 and TRBJ2-1; D might be TRBD1 (5 bases). The ends were cut back, 6 bases at V and 4 bases at J, with 10 bases in the middle. CDR3 size: 13 residues. Germline-derived CDR1 and CDR2 are MGHDK and SYGVNS.

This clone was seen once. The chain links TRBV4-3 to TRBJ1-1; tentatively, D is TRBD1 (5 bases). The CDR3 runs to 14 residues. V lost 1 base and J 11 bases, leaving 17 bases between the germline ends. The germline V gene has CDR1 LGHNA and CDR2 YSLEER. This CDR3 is CASSQGPMPGGAFF. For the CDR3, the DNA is TGCGCCAGCAGCCAAGGTCCGATGCCGGGGGGGGCTTTCTTT.

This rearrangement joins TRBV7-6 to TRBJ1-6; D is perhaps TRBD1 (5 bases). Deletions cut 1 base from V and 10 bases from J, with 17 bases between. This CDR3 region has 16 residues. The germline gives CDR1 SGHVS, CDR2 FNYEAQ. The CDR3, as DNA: TGTGCCAGCAGCTTAGGGGGGAGGGGCATGGAGTCACCCCTCCACTTT. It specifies CASSLGGRGMESPLHF.

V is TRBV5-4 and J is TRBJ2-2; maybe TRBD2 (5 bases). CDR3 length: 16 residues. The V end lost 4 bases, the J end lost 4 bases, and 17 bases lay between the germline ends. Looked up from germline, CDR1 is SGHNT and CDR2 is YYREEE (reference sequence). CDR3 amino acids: CASSLNIERSTGELFF. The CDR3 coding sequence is TGTGCCAGCAGCCTGAACATCGAGCGGTCCACCGGGGAGCTGTTTTTT.

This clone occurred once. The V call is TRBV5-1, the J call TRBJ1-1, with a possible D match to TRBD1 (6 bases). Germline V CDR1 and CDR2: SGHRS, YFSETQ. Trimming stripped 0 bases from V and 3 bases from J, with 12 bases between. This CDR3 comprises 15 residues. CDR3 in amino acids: CASSLATRGDTEAFF. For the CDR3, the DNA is TGCGCCAGCAGCTTGGCGACCAGGGGTGACACTGAAGCTTTCTTT.

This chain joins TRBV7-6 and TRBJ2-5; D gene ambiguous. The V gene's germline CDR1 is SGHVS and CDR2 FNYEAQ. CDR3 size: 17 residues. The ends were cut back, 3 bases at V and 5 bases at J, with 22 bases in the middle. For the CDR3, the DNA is TGTGCCAGCAGCTTGGGTTTCGGGCGGCAATTAGAGGAGACCCAGTACTTC. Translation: CASSLGFGRQLEETQYF.

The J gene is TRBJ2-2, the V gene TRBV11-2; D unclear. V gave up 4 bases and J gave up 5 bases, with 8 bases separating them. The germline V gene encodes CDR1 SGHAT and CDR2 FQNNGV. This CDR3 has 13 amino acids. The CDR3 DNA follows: TGTGCCAGCAGCTCAAGGGTTACCGGGGAGCTGTTTTTT. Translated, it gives CASSSRVTGELFF.

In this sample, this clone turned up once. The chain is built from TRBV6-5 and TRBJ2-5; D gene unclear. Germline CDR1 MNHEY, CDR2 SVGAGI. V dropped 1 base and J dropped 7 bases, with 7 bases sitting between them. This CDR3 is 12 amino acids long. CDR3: CASSYLDGTQYF. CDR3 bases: TGTGCCAGCAGTTACTTAGATGGGACCCAGTACTTC.

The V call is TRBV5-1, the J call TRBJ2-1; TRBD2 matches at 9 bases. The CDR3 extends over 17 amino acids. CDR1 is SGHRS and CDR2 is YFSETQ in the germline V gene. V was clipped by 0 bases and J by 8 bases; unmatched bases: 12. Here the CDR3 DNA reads TGCGCCAGCAGCTTGGAGGCGGGGGGGCGACCTTCGCATGAGCAGTTCTTC. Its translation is CASSLEAGGRPSHEQFF.

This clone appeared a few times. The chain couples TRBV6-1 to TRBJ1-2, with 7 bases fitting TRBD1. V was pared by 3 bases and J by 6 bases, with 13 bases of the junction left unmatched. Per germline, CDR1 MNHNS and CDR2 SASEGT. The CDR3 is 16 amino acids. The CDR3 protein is CASSDQGGRPLHGYTF. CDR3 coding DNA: TGTGCCAGCAGTGACCAGGGGGGCCGTCCGCTGCATGGCTACACCTTC.

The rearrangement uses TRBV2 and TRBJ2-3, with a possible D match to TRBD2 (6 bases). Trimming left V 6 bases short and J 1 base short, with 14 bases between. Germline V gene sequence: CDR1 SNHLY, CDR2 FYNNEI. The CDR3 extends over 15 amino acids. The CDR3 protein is CASRSWASGTDTQYF. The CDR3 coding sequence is TGTGCCAGCAGGAGTTGGGCTAGCGGCACAGATACGCAGTATTTT.

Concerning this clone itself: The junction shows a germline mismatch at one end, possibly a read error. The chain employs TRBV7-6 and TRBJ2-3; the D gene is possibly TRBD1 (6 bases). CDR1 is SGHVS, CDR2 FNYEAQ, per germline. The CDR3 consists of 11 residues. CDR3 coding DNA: TGTGCCAGCAGCAACCGGGACACCCCCACCTTT. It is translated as CASSNRDTPTF.

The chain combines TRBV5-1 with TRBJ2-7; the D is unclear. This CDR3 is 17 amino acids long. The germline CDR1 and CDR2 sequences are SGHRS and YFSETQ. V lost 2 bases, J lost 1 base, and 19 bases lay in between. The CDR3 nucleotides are TGCGCCAGCAGCTTCGGGCAGATACGCCTAAAGTCCTACGAGCAGTACTTC. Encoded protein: CASSFGQIRLKSYEQYF.

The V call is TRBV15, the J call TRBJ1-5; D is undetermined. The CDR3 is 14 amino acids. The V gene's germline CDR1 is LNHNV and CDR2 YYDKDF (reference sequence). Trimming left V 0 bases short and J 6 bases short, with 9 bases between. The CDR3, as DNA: TGTGCCACCAGCAGAGATCCGGGAGGTCAGCCCCAGCATTTT. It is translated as CATSRDPGGQPQHF.

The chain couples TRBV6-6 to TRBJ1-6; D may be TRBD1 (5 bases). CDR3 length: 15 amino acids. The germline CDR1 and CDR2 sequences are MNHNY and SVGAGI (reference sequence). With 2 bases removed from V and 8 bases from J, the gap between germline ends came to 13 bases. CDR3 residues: CASSYLRDGYSPLHF. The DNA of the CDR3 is TGTGCCAGCAGTTACCTAAGGGACGGTTATTCACCCCTCCACTTT.

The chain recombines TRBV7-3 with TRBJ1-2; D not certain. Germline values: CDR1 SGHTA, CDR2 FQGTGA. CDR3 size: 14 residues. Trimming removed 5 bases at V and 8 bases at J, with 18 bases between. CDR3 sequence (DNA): TGTGCCAGCAGCCTCGCCCCCGGCCTAGGAGGCTACACCTTC. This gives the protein CASSLAPGLGGYTF.

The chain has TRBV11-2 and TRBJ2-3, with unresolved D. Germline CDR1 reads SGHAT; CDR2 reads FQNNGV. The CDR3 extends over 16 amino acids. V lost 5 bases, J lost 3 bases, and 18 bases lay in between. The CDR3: CASSRNGRLGTDTQYF. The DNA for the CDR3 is TGTGCCAGCAGCCGAAATGGACGCCTGGGGACAGATACGCAGTATTTT.

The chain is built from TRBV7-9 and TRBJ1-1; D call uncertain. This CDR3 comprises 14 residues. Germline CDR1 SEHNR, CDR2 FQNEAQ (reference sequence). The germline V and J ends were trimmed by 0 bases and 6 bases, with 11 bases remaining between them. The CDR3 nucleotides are TGTGCCAGCAGCTTAGCGCTTCAGATATCTGAAGCTTTCTTT. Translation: CASSLALQISEAFF.

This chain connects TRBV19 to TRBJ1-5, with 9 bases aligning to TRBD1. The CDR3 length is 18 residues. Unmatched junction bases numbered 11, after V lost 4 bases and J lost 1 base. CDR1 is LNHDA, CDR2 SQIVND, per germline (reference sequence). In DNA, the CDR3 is TGTGCCAGTAGTAGGGGACCAGGACAGGGGATGAGCAATCAGCCCCAGCATTTT. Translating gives CASSRGPGQGMSNQPQHF.

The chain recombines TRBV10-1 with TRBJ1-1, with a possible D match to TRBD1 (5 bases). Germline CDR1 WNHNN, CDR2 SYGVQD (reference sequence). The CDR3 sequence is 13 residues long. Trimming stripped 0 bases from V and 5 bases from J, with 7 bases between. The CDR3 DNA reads TGCGCCAGCAGTGAGTCGGGGGGGACTGAAGCTTTCTTT. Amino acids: CASSESGGTEAFF.

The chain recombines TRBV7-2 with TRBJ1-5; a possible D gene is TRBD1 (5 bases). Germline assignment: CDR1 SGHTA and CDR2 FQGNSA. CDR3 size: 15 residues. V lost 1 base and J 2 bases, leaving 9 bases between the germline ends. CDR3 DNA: TGTGCCAGCAGCTTAGGGGGGTTAGGCAATCAGCCCCAGCATTTT. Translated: CASSLGGLGNQPQHF.